The entry that follows covers one T cell receptor (beta chain) sequence. As processed by the authors: Estimation of nucleated cell counts relied on the amplification of reference gene primers. Assay: immunoSEQ multiplex PCR; the TCRdb copy retains only in-frame clones and omits some. The DNA gave D and trimming, while V, J and clone size come from that table. The table has fewer than 200,000 clones, about 86% seen once; the top ten hold roughly an eighth. The CDR3 extends over 14 amino acids. The trim removed 6 bases at V and 5 bases at J, leaving 8 bases unmatched. The germline CDR1 and CDR2 sequences are SNHLY and FYNNEI. This specimen belongs to a study of blood T cell repertoires in COVID-19. Overall study: Samples representing acute and convalescent COVID-19 were sourced from the United States, Italy and Spain. PBMCs, B-cell-depleted T cells, or T cells provided the cDNA or gDNA that made up the material.

During active infection, Seattle patients enrolled and were then monitored through disease. Sequencing used peripheral blood. The clonotype originates from a woman aged 70-85 years with COVID-19, enrolled during active disease. This chain links TRBV2 with TRBJ2-7; TRBD1 agrees at 9 bases. CDR3 DNA: TGTGCCAGCAGAGCCGGGACAGGGTTTGACGAGCAGTACTTC. This gives the protein CASRAGTGFDEQYF.